Each of the 32 T cell receptor beta chains below was sequenced from the same sample in a study of T-cell memory formation after mild COVID-19. TCRdb analysed the 5' RACE reads with MiXCR anew, one entry per CDR3 protein. The table shows about 140,000 distinct CDR3 sequences, with 13% to 15% occurring only once. The specimen sequenced was PBMCs or a T cell subset sorted from them (not recorded which). The receptors were sampled from an adult woman who had mild COVID-19 (a few samples of this study predate the infection). Cell type and time point are not known.

This clonotype was counted a few times. The V gene is TRBV5-1, the J gene TRBJ1-1; D gene unclear. V shed 0 bases and J shed 3 bases, with 6 bases lying between them. Germline lookup yields CDR1 SGHRS and CDR2 YFSETQ. CDR3 length equals 13 residues. CDR3 residues: CASSLASHTEAFF. CDR3 bases: TGCGCCAGCAGCTTGGCCTCTCACACTGAAGCTTTCTTT.

This clonotype was seen a handful of times. This chain connects TRBV30 to TRBJ1-1; 9 bases map to TRBD1. Per germline, CDR1 GTSNPN and CDR2 SVGIG (reference sequence). This CDR3 is built from 15 residues. The trim removed 2 bases at V and 5 bases at J, leaving 9 bases unmatched. The DNA for the CDR3 is TGTGCCTGGAGTCCCAACAGGGGGCTGCGGACTGAAGCTTTCTTT. Protein: CAWSPNRGLRTEAFF. Based on the CDR3 plus reference TRBV30 and TRBJ1-1, the full variable domain is SQTIHQWPATLVQPVGSPLSLECTVEGTSNPNLYWYRQAAGRGLQLLFYSVGIGQISSEVPQNLSASRPQDRQFILSSKKLLLSDSGFYLCAWSPNRGLRTEAFFGQGTRLTVV.

The chain carries TRBV20-1 and TRBJ2-1, with D perhaps matching TRBD2 (5 bases). CDR1 and CDR2 (germline): DFQATT, SNEGSKA (reference sequence). This CDR3 region has 16 residues. V lost 3 bases to trimming and J lost 0 bases, with 15 bases between them. The CDR3 is CSARIRAASSYNEQFF. DNA for the CDR3: TGCAGTGCTAGGATCCGAGCGGCTTCCTCCTACAATGAGCAGTTCTTC.

This chain links TRBV9 with TRBJ2-7; D is undetermined. The CDR3 length is 13 residues. Germline V CDR1 and CDR2: SGDLS, YYNGEE. Trimming took 4 bases from V and 1 from J, leaving 9 bases between them. Here the CDR3 reads CASSTDPSYEQYF. CDR3 in DNA: TGTGCCAGCAGCACAGACCCATCCTACGAGCAGTACTTC.

This clonotype was detected only a few times. The missing conserved phenylalanine or tryptophan at the end of this CDR3 makes a read error likely. Because the CDR3's place on the DNA is in doubt, the DNA is left out and the CDR3 is given as listed by TCRdb. The chain joins TRBV27 to TRBJ2-4. With termini counted, the CDR3 has 8 amino acids. Germline loops: CDR1 MNHEY, CDR2 SMNVEV (reference sequence). CDR3 residues: CASSLQAI.

This clonotype turned up a few times. The genes are TRBV6-4 and TRBJ2-3, with 7 bases fitting TRBD2. The V gene's germline CDR1 is MRHNA and CDR2 SNTAGT. J gave up 4 bases and V 0 bases, and 16 bases lay outside the gene matches. The CDR3 has 19 residues. CDR3: CASSDSSALAVSFPDTQYF. In DNA form, the CDR3 reads TGTGCCAGCAGTGACTCGAGTGCTCTAGCGGTTTCTTTCCCAGATACGCAGTATTTT.

This clonotype came up a few times. This rearrangement joins TRBV12-3 or TRBV12-4 to TRBJ1-6; D perhaps matches TRBD1 (5 bases). The CDR3 length is 14 residues. Trimming stripped 6 bases from V and 9 bases from J, with 15 bases between. CDR3 coding DNA: TGTGCCAGCAGAGGGGCAGGGACGATTTCACCCCTCCACTTT. Protein sequence: CASRGAGTISPLHF.

In its sample, this clonotype was seen a few times. This chain uses TRBV5-1 with TRBJ2-4, with TRBD2 as a possible D gene (6 bases). CDR1 is SGHRS and CDR2 is YFSETQ in the germline V gene. The CDR3 runs 19 residues. V was trimmed by 5 bases and J by 0 bases, leaving 24 bases between them. DNA for the CDR3: TGCGCCAGCAGGACCTCCCCATGGGAGGCTTCCCTAGCCAAAAACATTCAGTACTTC. It codes for CASRTSPWEASLAKNIQYF.

The chain couples TRBV7-6 to TRBJ2-1, with TRBD2 identical over 12 bases. This CDR3 is built from 16 residues. V was clipped by 8 bases and J by 7 bases; unmatched bases: 12. Germline CDR1 reads SGHVS; CDR2 reads FNYEAQ. CDR3 DNA sequence: TGTGCCAGCCTTCCTGAGGCTAGCGGGAGGGGTAATGAGCAGTTCTTC. Translated: CASLPEASGRGNEQFF. Together with reference TRBV7-6 and TRBJ2-1, the CDR3 gives the full variable domain: GAGVSQSPRYKVTKRGQDVALRCDPISGHVSLYWYRQALGQGPEFLTYFNYEAQQDKSGLPNDRFSAERPEGSISTLTIQRTEQRDSAMYRCASLPEASGRGNEQFFGPGTRLTVL.

The chain employs TRBV20-1 and TRBJ2-3, with D maybe TRBD2 (5 bases). Trimming pared 3 bases from V and 8 bases from J, leaving 12 bases between. CDR3 length: 12 residues. Germline CDR1 DFQATT, CDR2 SNEGSKA (reference sequence). CDR3 coding DNA: TGCAGTGCTAGTGAGAGTCGGGGTACGCAGTATTTT. Translated, it gives CSASESRGTQYF.

The table lists this clonotype with a few counts. The CDR3 is CASTPGLAGRQETQYF. The DNA of the CDR3 is TGTGCCAGCACCCCGGGACTAGCGGGGCGACAAGAGACCCAGTACTTC. V gene TRBV3-1 combines with J gene TRBJ2-5; 13 bases agree with TRBD2. Germline assignment: CDR1 LGHDT and CDR2 YNNKEL (reference sequence). The CDR3 extends over 16 amino acids. The V segment lost 7 bases and the J segment 2 bases; nucleotides outside the gene matches: 7.

This clonotype was observed a handful of times. The rearrangement uses TRBV20-1 and TRBJ2-1; the match to TRBD1 covers 8 bases. V shed 3 bases, J shed 8 bases, and the junction held 9 bases outside the gene matches. CDR3 length: 14 residues. The germline V gene encodes CDR1 DFQATT and CDR2 SNEGSKA (reference sequence). The CDR3 region has the DNA TGCAGTGCTAGGGAATCTACGACAGGGGATGAGCAGTTCTTC. Translating it yields CSARESTTGDEQFF.

The chain links TRBV7-2 to TRBJ1-5; D gene ambiguous. CDR1 is SGHTA and CDR2 is FQGNSA in the germline V gene. The V gene lost 5 bases and the J gene lost 10 bases, with 12 bases spanning the gap. This CDR3 comprises 12 residues. CDR3 region: CASSPGASPQHF. The CDR3 DNA follows: TGTGCCAGCAGCCCAGGAGCTTCTCCCCAGCATTTT. Variable domain in full (rest from reference TRBV7-2 and TRBJ1-5): GAGVSQSPSNKVTEKGKDVELRCDPISGHTALYWYRQSLGQGLEFLIYFQGNSAPDKSGLPSDRFSAERTGGSVSTLTIQRTQQEDSAVYLCASSPGASPQHFGDGTRLSIL.

This clonotype appeared a few times. The rearrangement uses TRBV20-1 and TRBJ1-2, with D perhaps TRBD1 (6 bases). V lost 3 bases, J lost 4 bases, and 12 bases lay in between. Germline V CDR1 and CDR2: DFQATT, SNEGSKA (reference sequence). This CDR3 spans 13 amino acids. This CDR3 reads CSASPRGLYGYTF. The DNA of the CDR3 is TGCAGTGCTAGTCCCCGGGGGCTCTATGGCTACACCTTC.

This clonotype was seen more than once but under ten times. V usage is TRBV13 and J usage is TRBJ2-7, with 11 bases that match TRBD1. V dropped 5 bases and J dropped 5; count of bases not matched to a gene: 5. This CDR3 spans 14 amino acids. CDR1 and CDR2 from the germline V gene are PRHDT and FYEKMQ (reference sequence). The CDR3 DNA is TGTGCCAGCAGCCATGGACAGGGGGCTGACGAGCAGTACTTC. Protein sequence: CASSHGQGADEQYF. The variable domain in full, completed from reference TRBV13 and TRBJ2-7, reads AAGVIQSPRHLIKEKRETATLKCYPIPRHDTVYWYQQGPGQDPQFLISFYEKMQSDKGSIPDRFSAQQFSDYHSELNMSSLELGDSALYFCASSHGQGADEQYFGPGTRLTVT.

This clonotype showed up just a few times. This chain links TRBV9 with TRBJ2-2; D is perhaps TRBD1 (6 bases). From germline, CDR1 is SGDLS and CDR2 YYNGEE. Between the trimmed V and J ends, which lost 5 bases and 7 bases, there was a span of 18 bases. The CDR3 covers 15 residues. The CDR3 sequence: CASRPNIQGRGELFF. The CDR3 nucleotides read TGTGCCAGCAGACCAAATATACAGGGCCGCGGGGAGCTGTTTTTT.

The chain recombines TRBV7-9 with TRBJ2-3, with 8 nucleotides matching TRBD2. CDR1 is SEHNR and CDR2 is FQNEAQ in the germline V gene (reference sequence). The CDR3 consists of 15 residues. The ends lost 5 bases at V and 6 bases at J; junction bases unmatched: 10. CDR3 amino acids: CASSAVAGSFDTQYF. The CDR3 DNA reads TGTGCCAGCAGCGCGGTAGCGGGGAGTTTTGATACGCAGTATTTT.

This clonotype was counted between two and nine times. The CDR3 DNA reads TGCAGCGTCGAAACGGGACACCTAAGCTACGAGCAGTACTTC. Protein: CSVETGHLSYEQYF. V is TRBV29-1 and J is TRBJ2-7, with D tentatively TRBD1 (6 bases). The ends were cut back, 6 bases at V and 3 bases at J, with 18 bases in the middle. The CDR3 has 14 residues. From germline, CDR1 is SQVTM and CDR2 ANQGSEA.

This clonotype occurred a few times. The V gene is TRBV3-1, the J gene TRBJ2-2, with TRBD1 matching over 9 bases. This CDR3 region has 17 residues. V shed 4 bases, J shed 0 bases, and the junction held 6 bases outside the gene matches. Germline CDR1 and CDR2: LGHDT and YNNKEL (reference sequence). The CDR3 DNA is TGTGCCAGCAGCCGGACGACAGGGGGAACGAACACCGGGGAGCTGTTTTTT. Translation: CASSRTTGGTNTGELFF.

This clonotype was seen a few times. The rearrangement joins TRBV18 to TRBJ2-3; 10 bases map to TRBD1. V lost 6 bases to trimming and J lost 3 bases; unmatched junction nucleotides: 18. The CDR3 length is 19 residues. CDR1 is KGHSH and CDR2 is LQKENI in the germline V gene. CDR3 in amino acids: CASSPDSDPGQGWTDTQYF. The CDR3, as DNA: TGTGCCAGCTCGCCCGACTCCGATCCGGGACAGGGGTGGACAGATACGCAGTATTTT.

The rearrangement links TRBV28 to TRBJ2-5, with a weak D call TRBD2 (5 bases). V was cut by 10 bases and J by 4 bases, with 13 bases left in between. The CDR3 spans 12 residues. Per germline, CDR1 MDHEN and CDR2 SYDVKM. The CDR3 spells CATQVRGETQYF. In nucleotides, the CDR3 is TGTGCCACCCAAGTCCGGGGAGAGACCCAGTACTTC.

The rearrangement uses TRBV5-1 and TRBJ2-5, with D possibly TRBD2 on 5 matching bases. The CDR3 is 15 residues long. Trimming removed 3 bases at V and 5 bases at J, with 17 bases between. CDR1 and CDR2 (germline): SGHRS, YFSETQ. The CDR3 coding sequence is TGCGCCAGCAGCTCCGGGAAGGGATCGCGGGAGACCCAGTACTTC. Translation: CASSSGKGSRETQYF. Full variable domain (outside the CDR3, taken from reference TRBV5-1 and TRBJ2-5): KAGVTQTPRYLIKTRGQQVTLSCSPISGHRSVSWYQQTPGQGLQFLFEYFSETQRNKGNFPGRFSGRQFSNSRSEMNVSTLELGDSALYLCASSSGKGSRETQYFGPGTRLLVL.

The gene calls are TRBV4-2 and TRBJ2-2; TRBD2 is a possible D gene (5 bases). The CDR3 has 18 amino acids. CDR1 is LGHNA, CDR2 YNFKEQ, per germline. Trimming pared 4 bases from V and 3 bases from J, leaving 21 bases between. The CDR3 DNA reads TGTGCCAGCAGCCTACTCGCCCGGGGTCCCCCCGACACCGGGGAGCTGTTTTTT. This sequence encodes CASSLLARGPPDTGELFF.

This clonotype was seen only a few times. The chain links TRBV11-3 to TRBJ2-4; the D gene is possibly TRBD1 (6 bases). This CDR3 spans 15 amino acids. V lost 1 base to trimming and J lost 6 bases, with 13 bases between them. Germline-derived CDR1 and CDR2 are SGHNT and YENEEA. DNA for the CDR3: TGTGCCAGCAGCTTAGTTTGGGGGCGCGGAAACATTCAGTACTTC. Translation: CASSLVWGRGNIQYF. Looking up the rest from reference TRBV11-3 and TRBJ2-4 gives the full variable domain: EAGVVQSPRYKIIEKKQPVAFWCNPISGHNTLYWYLQNLGQGPELLIRYENEEAVDDSQLPKDRFSAERLKGVDSTLKIQPAELGDSAVYLCASSLVWGRGNIQYFGAGTRLSVL.

The chain is built from TRBV10-3 and TRBJ2-1; tentatively, D is TRBD2 (6 bases). This CDR3 has 13 residues. V was cut by 5 bases and J by 10 bases, with 15 bases left in between. Germline CDR1 is ENHRY and CDR2 is SYGVKD. Written as DNA, the CDR3 is TGTGCCATCAGTATATTGGGGGGAAAAGAGCAGTTCTTC. Its protein product is CAISILGGKEQFF.

J is TRBJ2-1 and V is TRBV5-6; 9 bases fit TRBD2. CDR3 length equals 12 residues. Germline V gene data show CDR1 as SGHDT and CDR2 as YYEEEE. V lost 0 bases to trimming and J lost 12 bases; unmatched junction nucleotides: 1. Here the CDR3 reads CASSLGSGRQFF. The CDR3 nucleotides are TGTGCCAGCAGCTTGGGTAGCGGGAGGCAGTTCTTC.

The gene calls are TRBV11-3 and TRBJ2-1, with 12 positions matching TRBD2. Germline-derived CDR1 and CDR2 are SGHNT and YENEEA. The CDR3 extends over 15 amino acids. J gave up 7 bases and V 3 bases, and 4 bases lay outside the gene matches. This CDR3 is CASSLGLAGRNEQFF. Here the CDR3 DNA reads TGTGCCAGCAGCTTGGGACTAGCGGGTCGTAATGAGCAGTTCTTC.

This clonotype was observed a few times. The J gene is TRBJ2-5, the V gene TRBV24-1; 9 nucleotides align to TRBD2. V lost 2 bases and J lost 8; bases outside the gene matches: 14. This CDR3 has 17 residues. CDR1 KGHDR and CDR2 SFDVKD come from the germline V gene. CDR3 nucleotide sequence: TGTGCCACCAGTGATTACCAAACCGGACTAGCGAGCGAAACCCAGTACTTC. Protein sequence: CATSDYQTGLASETQYF.

This clonotype has a handful of counts. This sequence joins TRBV6-6 and TRBJ2-1; 11 bases match TRBD2. This CDR3 region has 15 residues. The germline gives CDR1 MNHNY, CDR2 SVGAGI (reference sequence). V dropped 8 bases and J dropped 3; count of bases not matched to a gene: 6. CDR3: CASGATSGNYNEQFF. The CDR3 DNA reads as TGTGCCAGCGGGGCGACTAGCGGGAACTACAATGAGCAGTTCTTC.

This clonotype was detected a few times. In DNA form, the CDR3 reads TGTGCCAGCTCACCCGGGGCCGGGGAGCTGTTTTTT. Protein sequence: CASSPGAGELFF. The J gene is TRBJ2-2, the V gene TRBV18, with D perhaps TRBD2 (5 bases). The CDR3 consists of 12 residues. Trimming took off 3 bases at V and 6 bases at J, with 5 bases between the two ends. CDR1 and CDR2 from the germline V gene are KGHSH and LQKENI. Based on the CDR3 plus reference TRBV18 and TRBJ2-2, the full variable domain is NAGVMQNPRHLVRRRGQEARLRCSPMKGHSHVYWYRQLPEEGLKFMVYLQKENIIDESGMPKERFSAEFPKEGPSILRIQQVVRGDSAAYFCASSPGAGELFFGEGSRLTVL.

The table lists this clonotype with a few counts. This rearrangement joins TRBV7-9 to TRBJ2-3; D is ambiguous. V gave up 5 bases and J gave up 2 bases, with 11 bases separating them. The CDR3 extends over 14 amino acids. Germline V gene sequence: CDR1 SEHNR, CDR2 FQNEAQ (reference sequence). The DNA of the CDR3 is TGTGCCAGCAGCCCGACCTTCGCCACAGATACGCAGTATTTT. It specifies CASSPTFATDTQYF.

This clonotype has a handful of counts. The CDR3 loop is CASSSVAGGPHNEQFF. The CDR3 DNA reads TGTGCCAGCAGTTCAGTAGCGGGGGGGCCCCACAATGAGCAGTTCTTC. The chain recombines TRBV12-3 or TRBV12-4 with TRBJ2-1; TRBD2 matches at 11 bases. This CDR3 region has 16 residues. After removal of 4 bases from V and 5 bases from J, the junction contained 7 bases not matched to a gene.